The 23 T cell receptor beta chains presented below share a single source sample, sequenced in a study of Siglec-9 on CD8 T cells in melanoma. Libraries were prepared by immunoSEQ multiplex PCR; TCRdb keeps only in-frame clonotypes and omits some of them. The table shows about 30,000 clones, with 80% occurring only once. Sequencing used Siglec-9- CD8+ T cells sorted from blood. These receptors were collected from a human donor in good health.

There are a few counts of this clone. The V and J genes are TRBV6-5 and TRBJ1-2, with TRBD1 identical over 7 bases. V gave up 6 bases and J gave up 3 bases; unmatched junction bases: 7. The CDR3 loop spans 14 amino acids. Germline-derived CDR1 and CDR2 are MNHEY and SVGAGI. For the CDR3, the DNA is TGTGCCAGCAGGAATAGACAGGGTCACTATGGCTACACCTTC. Encoded protein: CASRNRQGHYGYTF.

The rearrangement joins TRBV7-9 to TRBJ2-7; D call uncertain. V was clipped by 1 base and J by 4 bases, with 14 bases between them. CDR3 length: 15 residues. Germline CDR1 and CDR2: SEHNR and FQNEAQ (reference sequence). The CDR3 region is CASSLVPADEYEQYV. CDR3 DNA: TGTGCCAGCAGCTTAGTTCCCGCGGACGAGTACGAGCAGTACGTC.

V usage is TRBV27 and J usage is TRBJ2-3, with TRBD2 matching over 13 bases. CDR1 and CDR2 from the germline V gene are MNHEY and SMNVEV (reference sequence). Unmatched junction bases numbered 8, after V lost 5 bases and J lost 0 bases. CDR3 length equals 18 residues. Written as DNA, the CDR3 is TGTGCCAGCAGTCCCGGACTAGCGGGGGCCGCTAGCACAGATACGCAGTATTTT. Encoded protein: CASSPGLAGAASTDTQYF.

The V gene is TRBV5-1, the J gene TRBJ2-1, with a weak D call TRBD1 (6 bases). Germline lookup yields CDR1 SGHRS and CDR2 YFSETQ. The CDR3 is 13 residues long. V was pared by 5 bases and J by 6 bases, with 12 bases between. This chain's CDR3 is CASSPTGINEQFF. The CDR3 DNA reads as TGCGCCAGCAGTCCTACAGGGATCAATGAGCAGTTCTTC.

The V gene is TRBV19, the J gene TRBJ2-7, with D tentatively TRBD1 (5 bases). This CDR3 is 14 amino acids long. The V gene's germline CDR1 is LNHDA and CDR2 SQIVND (reference sequence). V dropped 1 base and J dropped 0 bases, with 7 bases sitting between them. The CDR3 is CASSIGQPSYEQYF. CDR3 bases: TGTGCCAGTAGTATAGGACAGCCCTCCTACGAGCAGTACTTC.

The chain uses TRBV11-2 and TRBJ2-7; 10 bases are a match to TRBD2. The CDR3 is 15 amino acids. V lost 2 bases and J lost 1; bases outside the gene matches: 2. Germline V gene sequence: CDR1 SGHAT, CDR2 FQNNGV. The CDR3 reads CASSLTSGTSYEQYV. The CDR3 nucleotides read TGTGCCAGCAGCTTAACTAGCGGGACATCCTACGAGCAGTACGTC.

The rearrangement joins TRBV15 to TRBJ2-1; D is unresolved. The V end lost 0 bases, the J end lost 0 bases, and 9 bases lay between the germline ends. The germline CDR1 and CDR2 sequences are LNHNV and YYDKDF (reference sequence). The CDR3 sequence is 16 residues long. In DNA form, the CDR3 reads TGTGCCACCAGCAGAGATCAGCTGGCCTCCTACAATGAGCAGTTCTTC. Its protein is CATSRDQLASYNEQFF.

V is TRBV28 and J is TRBJ2-7; D is perhaps TRBD1 (5 bases). V lost 6 bases and J 5 bases, leaving 17 bases between the germline ends. Looked up from germline, CDR1 is MDHEN and CDR2 is SYDVKM. The CDR3 runs 14 residues. CDR3: CASSPTSGYHEQYF. DNA of the CDR3: TGTGCCAGCAGCCCCACCTCAGGGTACCACGAGCAGTACTTC.

The V gene is TRBV7-9, the J gene TRBJ1-1, with 7 bases lining up with TRBD1. Germline V lookup: CDR1 SEHNR, CDR2 FQNEAQ (reference sequence). The CDR3 is made up of 16 amino acids. J was trimmed by 2 bases and V by 5 bases; bases with no gene match: 11. CDR3 DNA: TGTGCCAGCAGCGGACCTTCACAGGGGTTTAACACTGAAGCTTTCTTT. Translated, it gives CASSGPSQGFNTEAFF. Supplemented by reference TRBV7-9 and TRBJ1-1, the full variable domain reads DTGVSQNPRHKITKRGQNVTFRCDPISEHNRLYWYRQTLGQGPEFLTYFQNEAQLEKSRLLSDRFSAERPKGSFSTLEIQRTEQGDSAMYLCASSGPSQGFNTEAFFGQGTRLTVV.

This chain links TRBV10-1 with TRBJ1-5; no definite D call. Germline CDR1 is WNHNN and CDR2 is SYGVQD (reference sequence). Trimming took off 2 bases at V and 4 bases at J, with 6 bases between the two ends. This CDR3 spans 13 amino acids. CDR3 nucleotide sequence: TGCGCCAGCAGTGAGGCTAGGAATCAGCCCCAGCATTTT. It yields the protein CASSEARNQPQHF.

The chain carries TRBV21-1 and TRBJ1-1. TRBV21-1 is described as a pseudogene. This CDR3 comprises 15 residues. The DNA of the CDR3 is TGTGCCAGCAGCAAAGGGGTCAGCATGAACACTGAAGCTTTCTTT. Protein sequence: CASSKGVSMNTEAFF.

V and J are TRBV27 and TRBJ2-7, with D possibly TRBD2 on 6 matching bases. The ends were cut back, 2 bases at V and 2 bases at J, with 16 bases in the middle. The V gene's germline CDR1 is MNHEY and CDR2 SMNVEV (reference sequence). This CDR3 comprises 16 residues. The CDR3 coding sequence is TGTGCCAGCAGTTTAACCGGGGAGGTGTCTCCCTACGAGCAGTACTTC. It yields the protein CASSLTGEVSPYEQYF.

The V call is TRBV19, the J call TRBJ2-1; either TRBD1 or TRBD2 may supply D (5 bases each). Germline V gene sequence: CDR1 LNHDA, CDR2 SQIVND (reference sequence). V dropped 1 base and J dropped 7 bases, with 14 bases sitting between them. There are 15 residues in the CDR3. This chain's CDR3 is CASSIGTWDPNEQFF. For the CDR3, the DNA is TGTGCCAGTAGTATAGGGACGTGGGACCCGAATGAGCAGTTCTTC.

The rearrangement joins TRBV18 to TRBJ2-7; 8 bases are shared with TRBD2. The CDR3 is made up of 17 amino acids. J was trimmed by 0 bases and V by 6 bases; bases with no gene match: 13. CDR1 is KGHSH and CDR2 is LQKENI in the germline V gene. CDR3 residues: CASSPAGGRGSSYEQYF. In nucleotides, the CDR3 is TGTGCCAGCTCGCCCGCGGGAGGCAGGGGTAGCTCCTACGAGCAGTACTTC.

The chain links TRBV27 to TRBJ1-1; TRBD1 might be the D (5 bases). The germline CDR1 and CDR2 sequences are MNHEY and SMNVEV (reference sequence). V was pared by 4 bases and J by 3 bases, with 15 bases between. CDR3 length: 15 residues. DNA of the CDR3: TGTGCCAGCAGTTCAGTGGGGCGGTACGACACTGAAGCTTTCTTT. As protein: CASSSVGRYDTEAFF.

The chain uses TRBV28 and TRBJ1-5; no clear D gene. Between the trimmed V and J ends, which lost 2 bases and 11 bases, there was a span of 7 bases. Germline values: CDR1 MDHEN, CDR2 SYDVKM. The CDR3 totals 11 residues. CDR3 protein: CASSLEEAQHF. For the CDR3, the DNA is TGTGCCAGCAGTTTAGAAGAGGCCCAGCATTTT.

This clone is a singleton in its sample. This chain connects TRBV7-8 to TRBJ2-1; a weak D match, TRBD2 (6 bases). CDR3 length: 15 residues. Germline CDR1 is SGHVS and CDR2 is FQNEAQ. The V gene lost 1 base and the J gene lost 8 bases, with 15 bases spanning the gap. CDR3 loop: CASSLVRSRDYEQFF. CDR3 DNA sequence: TGTGCCAGCAGCTTAGTGAGGAGCAGGGACTATGAGCAGTTCTTC.

This chain uses TRBV20-1 with TRBJ2-3; D is uncertain. This CDR3 has 11 residues. Looked up from germline, CDR1 is DFQATT and CDR2 is SNEGSKA (reference sequence). The V and J ends lost 6 bases and 6 bases respectively, with 10 bases between them. CDR3 in amino acids: CSASIPDTQYF. Here the CDR3 DNA reads TGCAGTGCCTCCATCCCCGATACGCAGTATTTT.

The J gene is TRBJ2-1, the V gene TRBV27; TRBD2 agrees at 12 bases. V lost 6 bases, J lost 3 bases, and 3 bases stayed unmatched. This CDR3 comprises 15 residues. The germline gives CDR1 MNHEY, CDR2 SMNVEV (reference sequence). CDR3 nucleotides: TGTGCCAGCAGGATGACTAGCGGGGGCTACAATGAGCAGTTCTTC. This translates into CASRMTSGGYNEQFF.

The rearrangement links TRBV28 to TRBJ2-2; D is possibly TRBD1 or TRBD2 (5 bases each). Trimming cost V 6 bases and J 2 bases, with 13 bases left between them. Germline V gene sequence: CDR1 MDHEN, CDR2 SYDVKM. CDR3 length: 15 residues. The CDR3 nucleotides are TGTGCCAGCAGACTGAGAGGGGAAAACACCGGGGAGCTGTTTTTT. Translated, it gives CASRLRGENTGELFF.

The chain employs TRBV29-1 and TRBJ2-3; 9 nucleotides line up with TRBD2. V lost 4 bases, J lost 6 bases, and 14 bases stayed unmatched. Germline V gene data show CDR1 as SQVTM and CDR2 as ANQGSEA. This CDR3 region has 16 residues. The CDR3 is CSVVPSWASGMDTQYF. CDR3 DNA sequence: TGCAGCGTTGTTCCTAGCTGGGCTAGCGGGATGGATACGCAGTATTTT.

This clone appeared a few times. The chain combines TRBV12-1 with TRBJ2-7; TRBD2 is the table's D call, not checked against the DNA. TRBV12-1 is described as a pseudogene. This CDR3 comprises 14 residues. CDR3 residues: CASTSYGTRREQYV. The CDR3 DNA sequence: TGTGCCAGCACCTCTTATGGGACTAGGCGGGAGCAGTACGTC.

This clone has only a few counts. V is TRBV27 and J is TRBJ1-2; 8 nucleotides match TRBD1. CDR3 length: 14 residues. Germline-derived CDR1 and CDR2 are MNHEY and SMNVEV (reference sequence). V gave up 5 bases and J gave up 0 bases; unmatched junction bases: 2. CDR3 sequence reads: CASSLDRANYGYTF. In nucleotides, the CDR3 is TGTGCCAGCAGTCTGGACAGGGCTAACTATGGCTACACCTTC.